The 8 T cell receptor beta chains below were found in one sample sequenced in a study of blood T cells in healthy people across ages. For the second PCR, which ran for about 7 to 11 cycles, a sample-barcoded 5' primer and a J-beta primer mix were used. TCRdb reanalysed the 5' RACE reads using MiXCR and keeps one entry per CDR3 protein. In the table there are 600,000 to 800,000 distinct CDR3 sequences, 52% of which are singletons. Input material: blood. The receptor source for this set is a woman older than 75 in good health.

The J gene is TRBJ1-1, the V gene TRBV28; D possibly corresponds to TRBD1 (6 bases). The V end lost 2 bases, the J end lost 5 bases, and 15 bases lay between the germline ends. The CDR3 is made up of 15 amino acids. CDR1 is MDHEN and CDR2 is SYDVKM in the germline V gene. CDR3 region: CASSLTSQGRTEAFF. CDR3 bases: TGTGCCAGCAGTTTAACCTCACAGGGTCGGACTGAAGCTTTCTTT.

The rearrangement joins TRBV5-1 to TRBJ2-5; TRBD2 matches 10 bases. J gave up 11 bases and V 3 bases, and 19 bases lay outside the gene matches. The CDR3 totals 17 residues. Germline CDR1 is SGHRS and CDR2 is YFSETQ. The DNA for the CDR3 is TGCGCCAGCAGCTCCCGAAGATCTAGCGGGGGTCACAATGAGCAGTACTTC. Translation: CASSSRRSSGGHNEQYF.

The chain employs TRBV20-1 and TRBJ2-3; perhaps TRBD1 as D (5 bases). The V gene lost 4 bases and the J gene lost 5 bases, with 13 bases spanning the gap. Germline assignment: CDR1 DFQATT and CDR2 SNEGSKA (reference sequence). CDR3 length: 13 amino acids. The CDR3 spells CSAIGQGRDTQYF. Here the CDR3 DNA reads TGCAGTGCTATCGGTCAGGGTAGAGATACGCAGTATTTT.

The rearrangement links TRBV20-1 to TRBJ2-3, with 12 bases identical to TRBD2. Germline CDR1 and CDR2: DFQATT and SNEGSKA (reference sequence). Losses at the gene ends were 6 bases for V and 1 base for J; bases not matched to a gene: 8. This CDR3 comprises 16 residues. The DNA for the CDR3 is TGCAGTGCCCAACTGAGACTAGCGGGGGGCACAGATACGCAGTATTTT. This encodes CSAQLRLAGGTDTQYF.

This clonotype appeared once. A single base separates this from a much larger clone, so it may be a read error. The genes are TRBV6-5 and TRBJ1-2; 8 positions match TRBD1. Per the germline V gene, CDR1 is MNHEY and CDR2 is SVGAGI. The CDR3 covers 12 residues. The CDR3 loop is CASRAGGGGCTF. CDR3 in DNA: TGTGCCAGCAGGGCAGGGGGCGGTGGCTGCACCTTC.

The CDR3 DNA reads TGTGCCAGCAGTGTTGGGGCAGGTACGGAACCCCAGCATTTT. Protein product: CASSVGAGTEPQHF. The chain uses TRBV2 and TRBJ1-5; possibly TRBD1 for D (5 bases). The V gene's germline CDR1 is SNHLY and CDR2 FYNNEI. V dropped 4 bases and J dropped 10 bases, with 17 bases sitting between them. There are 14 residues in the CDR3. Together with reference TRBV2 and TRBJ1-5, the CDR3 gives the full variable domain: EPEVTQTPSHQVTQMGQEVILRCVPISNHLYFYWYRQILGQKVEFLVSFYNNEISEKSEIFDDQFSVERPDGSNFTLKIRSTKLEDSAMYFCASSVGAGTEPQHFGDGTRLSIL.

This chain connects TRBV7-2 to TRBJ2-7; D gene unclear. The CDR3 is 12 amino acids. Germline values: CDR1 SGHTA, CDR2 FQGNSA. V lost 2 bases to trimming and J lost 6 bases, with 8 bases between them. The CDR3 here is CASSLIGCEQYF. CDR3 DNA: TGTGCCAGCAGCTTAATAGGGTGCGAGCAGTACTTC.

V usage is TRBV12-3 or TRBV12-4 and J usage is TRBJ2-2; D not resolved. The CDR3 is 14 amino acids. The ends were cut back, 7 bases at V and 1 base at J, with 10 bases in the middle. Here the CDR3 reads CASTASENTGELFF. The CDR3 DNA reads TGTGCCAGCACAGCCTCTGAGAACACCGGGGAGCTGTTTTTT.